This T cell receptor beta chain was observed in a study of T cell responses to AZD1222 COVID-19 vaccine (dated by TCRdb to 2020 to 2022). Looking at the study overall: Because spike-specific TCR depth and breadth did not differ between the two schedules, AZD1222 recipients who got a second dose at roughly 4 weeks were pooled with those who got a second dose at roughly 12 weeks. TCR sequencing was performed for roughly 240 trial participants, of whom some 200 were given two doses of AZD1222 and 26 were given two doses of MenACWY control vaccine. Trial participants were enrolled by age into 18-55, 56-69 and 70-plus year subgroups, with 148, 28 and 57 TCR-sequenced participants respectively. Here is what the overall study found, with its caveats: In the small 56-69-year group, the increase in depth fell short of significance, most likely because of low power. Reportedly, close to half of the unique spike-specific TCRs recognized epitopes lying outside the regions that are mutated in the B.1.351 and B.1.1.7 variants. CD4 TCRs associated with the vaccine covered the entire spike protein, and the dominant responses were in regions 160-218 and 743-854. Participants were mostly white British, with more females than males. The authors suggested clonal diversity may have been underestimated. Because no samples from the day 14 peak response were available, repertoires could be characterized only after the peak T cell response. After two AZD1222 doses, spike-specific TCR breadth and depth were significantly higher than at day 0 and than in MenACWY recipients. Only five or six AZD1222 recipients were SARS-CoV-2 seropositive at baseline, limiting conclusions about previously exposed vaccinees.

The sample's time point label, in plain terms: baseline before first vaccination. The vaccinee samples were drawn from two UK trials, COV001 and COV002, one of which was a single-blind randomized controlled phase 2/3 trial testing AZD1222 (ChAdOx1 nCoV-19) in healthy adults. For TCRbeta chain sequencing, PBMC samples were collected from trial participants at day 0 and at day 28 after the second dose. The CDR3 regions of human TCRbeta chains were subjected to immunosequencing. Under the source paper's analysis protocol: TCRs in the repertoires were compared against a reference library of SARS-CoV-2-specific TCRs that had been generated with the MIRA antigen-specificity platform. Breadth meant the fraction of unique TCRs that were SARS-CoV-2-associated, whereas depth meant the fraction of total T cells that were SARS-CoV-2-associated. Using the MIRA data, each spike-specific TCR was assigned both to the spike region to which the TCR was reactive and to a CD4 or CD8 class. Log10-transformed breadth and depth values were compared by one-way ANOVA with Sidak's multiple comparisons tests. Sourced from immuneACCESS, this table was stored by TCRdb with only in-frame sequences that have V and J called. A share of the clones is absent; for the studies checked, an unresolved V gene accounts for under half, and the remainder has no known explanation. That table furnishes V, J and clone size, whereas the DNA furnished D and trimming. This sample is represented by 130,000 or so clones; 85% to 90% of them were singletons. Roughly an eighth of the sample belongs to the ten largest clones.

Note on this clone: This clone's antigen is unknown. There are no base qualities to consult, and no much larger clone falls within one base.

According to the germline V gene, CDR1 reads SGHRS and CDR2 reads YFSETQ. The CDR3 runs 16 residues from the cysteine to the phenylalanine. Kept here is only the CDR3 DNA, which spans 48 bases and is read in frame from base 1. Trimming costs V 0 bases and J 1 base, and their ends lie 10 bases apart. The sample in question was peripheral blood, obtained on day 0 of AZD1222 vaccination. The rearranged chain carries TRBV5-1 and TRBJ2-2; the D gene assignment is ambiguous. This TCR was recovered from an adult in good health. The CDR3 reads CASSLGSRGNTGELFF. The nucleotide sequence reads as follows: TGCGCCAGCAGCTTGGGCAGCAGAGGGAACACCGGGGAGCTGTTTTTT.